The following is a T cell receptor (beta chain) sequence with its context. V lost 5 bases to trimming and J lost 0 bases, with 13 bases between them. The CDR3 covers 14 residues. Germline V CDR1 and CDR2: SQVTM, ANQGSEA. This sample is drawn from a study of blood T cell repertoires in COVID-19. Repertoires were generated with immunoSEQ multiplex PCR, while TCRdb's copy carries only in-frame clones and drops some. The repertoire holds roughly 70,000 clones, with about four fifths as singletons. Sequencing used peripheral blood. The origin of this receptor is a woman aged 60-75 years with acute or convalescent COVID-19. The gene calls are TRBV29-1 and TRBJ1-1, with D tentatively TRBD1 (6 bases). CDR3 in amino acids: CSVRQAVMNTEAFF. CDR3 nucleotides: TGCAGCGTTCGACAGGCGGTCATGAACACTGAAGCTTTCTTT.